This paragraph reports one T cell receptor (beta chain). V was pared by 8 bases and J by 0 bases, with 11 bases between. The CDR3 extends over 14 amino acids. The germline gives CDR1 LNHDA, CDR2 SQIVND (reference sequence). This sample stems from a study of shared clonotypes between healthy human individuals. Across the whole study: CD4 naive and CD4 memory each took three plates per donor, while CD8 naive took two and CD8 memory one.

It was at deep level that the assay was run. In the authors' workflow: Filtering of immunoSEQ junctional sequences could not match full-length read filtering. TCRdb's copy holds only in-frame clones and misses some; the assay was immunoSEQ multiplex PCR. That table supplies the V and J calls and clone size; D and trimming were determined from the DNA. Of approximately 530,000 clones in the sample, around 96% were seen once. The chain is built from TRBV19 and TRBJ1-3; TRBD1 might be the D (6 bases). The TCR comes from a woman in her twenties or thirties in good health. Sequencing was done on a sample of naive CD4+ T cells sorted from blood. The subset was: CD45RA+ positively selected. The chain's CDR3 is CASVSGASGNTIYF. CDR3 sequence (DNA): TGTGCCAGTGTTTCGGGGGCCTCTGGAAACACCATATATTTT.